The 14 T cell receptor beta chains reported below all come from one sample, sequenced in a study of T cells after yellow fever vaccination. Using its own MiXCR run on the 5' RACE reads, TCRdb lists one record per CDR3 protein. The sample has about 550,000 distinct CDR3 sequences, approximately 21% seen once. The source material was PBMCs, sampled 15 days after the yellow fever booster vaccination. These receptors came from a man aged 30 to 45 who received the YFV17D yellow fever vaccine.

The table lists this clonotype with a few counts. The chain has TRBV11-1 and TRBJ2-3, with 9 bases aligning to TRBD1. The CDR3 length is 15 residues. CDR1 SGHAT and CDR2 FQDESV come from the germline V gene (reference sequence). J was trimmed by 5 bases and V by 5 bases; bases with no gene match: 8. CDR3 coding DNA: TGTGCCAGCAGCCCTCACAGGGGGCAGGAAGATACGCAGTATTTT. This translates into CASSPHRGQEDTQYF.

The J gene is TRBJ2-7, the V gene TRBV5-1, with D perhaps TRBD1 (5 bases). The CDR3 sequence is 13 residues long. Trimming took 4 bases from V and 5 from J, leaving 13 bases between them. Germline CDR1 SGHRS, CDR2 YFSETQ. The CDR3 protein is CASSPGIGDEQYF. CDR3 DNA sequence: TGCGCCAGCAGCCCCGGAATAGGGGACGAGCAGTACTTC.

The rearrangement links TRBV6-5 to TRBJ2-1, with 13 nucleotides matching TRBD2. Germline V lookup: CDR1 MNHEY, CDR2 SVGAGI. This CDR3 is built from 15 residues. The V and J ends lost 4 bases and 8 bases, in that order; junction bases with no gene match: 5. DNA for the CDR3: TGTGCCAGCAGTTGGACTAGCGGGAGAAGGTATGAGCAGTTCTTC. It specifies CASSWTSGRRYEQFF.

This clonotype was observed a handful of times. The chain has TRBV10-3 and TRBJ2-1, with 7 bases that match TRBD1. Looked up from germline, CDR1 is ENHRY and CDR2 is SYGVKD. V shed 6 bases and J 3 bases; nucleotides not matched to a gene: 11. The CDR3 runs 16 residues. This CDR3 is CAIRTAQGESYNEQFF. CDR3 DNA sequence: TGTGCCATCAGGACCGCCCAGGGGGAGAGCTACAATGAGCAGTTCTTC.

This clonotype was observed a handful of times. V is TRBV15 and J is TRBJ2-3; TRBD2 might be the D (5 bases). Germline CDR1 and CDR2: LNHNV and YYDKDF (reference sequence). The CDR3 totals 12 residues. Trimming took 10 bases from V and 1 from J, leaving 9 bases between them. Here the CDR3 DNA reads TGTGCCATTTCCGGGGGCACAGATACGCAGTATTTT. This gives the protein CAISGGTDTQYF.

This chain links TRBV18 with TRBJ2-7; 14 nucleotides align to TRBD2. CDR1 is KGHSH, CDR2 LQKENI, per germline. There are 18 residues in the CDR3. The V and J ends lost 6 bases and 2 bases, in that order; junction bases with no gene match: 12. The CDR3 reads CASSLGLAGGLSTYEQYF. The CDR3 region has the DNA TGTGCCAGCTCCCTTGGACTAGCGGGAGGCCTATCTACCTACGAGCAGTACTTC.

This clonotype has a handful of counts. This chain uses TRBV4-1 with TRBJ2-2; D is unresolved. The germline V gene has CDR1 MGHRA and CDR2 YSYEKL. The V end was cut by 0 bases, the J end by 6 bases, with 8 bases between. The CDR3 covers 14 residues. In DNA form, the CDR3 reads TGCGCCAGCAGCCAAGAACGGTGGCCCGGGGAGCTGTTTTTT. It yields the protein CASSQERWPGELFF.

This clonotype appeared a few times. V gene TRBV18 combines with J gene TRBJ2-4; maybe TRBD1 (5 bases). V dropped 5 bases and J dropped 0 bases, with 11 bases sitting between them. Germline V gene sequence: CDR1 KGHSH, CDR2 LQKENI. CDR3 size: 15 residues. The CDR3 DNA follows: TGTGCCAGCTCAACAGGTTCAACAGCCAAAAACATTCAGTACTTC. Protein product: CASSTGSTAKNIQYF.

This rearrangement joins TRBV15 to TRBJ2-7; TRBD2 matches at 8 bases. Germline CDR1 LNHNV, CDR2 YYDKDF (reference sequence). V gave up 9 bases and J gave up 0 bases; unmatched junction bases: 7. CDR3 size: 14 residues. In DNA, the CDR3 is TGTGCCACGGCACCGGGACTAGACTCCTACGAGCAGTACTTC. Its translation is CATAPGLDSYEQYF.

In this sample, this clonotype turned up a few times. This sequence joins TRBV15 and TRBJ2-3; no reliable D call. In germline, CDR1 is LNHNV, CDR2 YYDKDF (reference sequence). The CDR3 runs to 14 residues. The V end lost 0 bases, the J end lost 3 bases, and 7 bases lay between the germline ends. CDR3 nucleotide sequence: TGTGCCACCAGCAGAGATCCAGGAACAGATACGCAGTATTTT. Protein: CATSRDPGTDTQYF. Variable domain in full (rest from reference TRBV15 and TRBJ2-3): DAMVIQNPRYQVTQFGKPVTLSCSQTLNHNVMYWYQQKSSQAPKLLFHYYDKDFNNEADTPDNFQSRRPNTSFCFLDIRSPGLGDTAMYLCATSRDPGTDTQYFGPGTRLTVL.

The chain employs TRBV2 and TRBJ2-3; 7 positions match TRBD1. CDR1 and CDR2 from the germline V gene are SNHLY and FYNNEI. With 8 bases clipped from V and 1 base from J, the junction kept 12 bases outside the gene matches. The CDR3 is made up of 16 amino acids. The CDR3 DNA reads as TGTGCCAGCGGAGGACGGACAGGAAGGGGCACAGATACGCAGTATTTT. It is translated as CASGGRTGRGTDTQYF. The full variable domain, rest sourced from reference TRBV2 and TRBJ2-3, is EPEVTQTPSHQVTQMGQEVILRCVPISNHLYFYWYRQILGQKVEFLVSFYNNEISEKSEIFDDQFSVERPDGSNFTLKIRSTKLEDSAMYFCASGGRTGRGTDTQYFGPGTRLTVL.

This clonotype appeared a few times. The rearrangement links TRBV24-1 to TRBJ1-3; unclear D gene. V was trimmed by 8 bases and J by 0 bases, leaving 7 bases between them. Germline V CDR1 and CDR2: KGHDR, SFDVKD. The CDR3 is 13 residues long. In DNA form, the CDR3 reads TGTGCCACCACGGATAGCTCTGGAAACACCATATATTTT. Protein product: CATTDSSGNTIYF.

This CDR3 reads CASSFIGADTDTQYF. CDR3 nucleotides: TGTGCCAGCAGTTTTATAGGGGCCGACACAGATACGCAGTATTTT. The chain uses TRBV28 and TRBJ2-3, with a weak D call TRBD1 (5 bases). Trimming pared 3 bases from V and 2 bases from J, leaving 12 bases between. The CDR3 contains 15 residues. Germline CDR1 reads MDHEN; CDR2 reads SYDVKM.

This clonotype was seen a few times. V is TRBV18 and J is TRBJ1-5; TRBD1 is a possible D gene (6 bases). V was clipped by 5 bases and J by 1 base, with 15 bases between them. In germline, CDR1 is KGHSH, CDR2 LQKENI. The CDR3 consists of 16 residues. CDR3 nucleotides: TGTGCCAGCTCATTAGACAGGCCGGGGAGCAATCAGCCCCAGCATTTT. It codes for CASSLDRPGSNQPQHF.